These T cell receptor beta chains were read from a single sample in a study of CD8 T cells in ankylosing spondylitis. TCRdb used MiXCR to reprocess the 5' RACE reads, holding one entry per CDR3 protein. The sample consists of around 340,000 distinct CDR3 sequences, under 15% of them appearing once. Material for sequencing was blood, either unsorted or a sorted T cell fraction (not recorded which). All receptors come from a male donor with ankylosing spondylitis or in good health (not recorded which). Each CDR3 is given with its conserved first and last residue. The D gene is left open where the match is weak. Size values are once, few and many counts, or a class for expanded clones, and some rows have none.

J: TRBJ1-4
size: few
D: -
V: TRBV20-1
DNA: TGCAGTGCTAGAGATGGTGGTGACGAAAAACTGTTTTTT
CDR3: CSARDGGDEKLFF

J: TRBJ2-1
size: few
D: -
V: TRBV6-1
DNA: TGTGCCAGCAGGTTAGCGGCGCAGTTCTTC
CDR3: CASRLAAQFF

J: TRBJ2-2
size: -
D: TRBD1
V: TRBV3-1
DNA: TGTGCCAGCAGCCCCAGGACAGGGGGCTTCGGGGAGCTGTTTTTT
CDR3: CASSPRTGGFGELFF

J: TRBJ1-1
size: -
D: -
V: TRBV5-1
DNA: TGCGCCAGCAGCTTGGGAGGCGTGGGGGCCCTAGAGAACACTGAAGCTTTCTTT
CDR3: CASSLGGVGALENTEAFF

J: TRBJ1-1
size: few
D: -
V: TRBV5-1
DNA: TGCGCCAGCAGCGGGCAGGGCGGGGGCCCTGAAGCTTTCTTT
CDR3: CASSGQGGGPEAFF

J: TRBJ2-7
size: few
D: -
V: TRBV29-1
DNA: TGCAGCGCCACCCCCAGCGGGCCCTACGAGCAGTACTTC
CDR3: CSATPSGPYEQYF

J: TRBJ2-4
size: -
D: -
V: TRBV20-1
DNA: TGCAGTGCGCAAGAGGGACTTCAAAACATTCAGTACTTC
CDR3: CSAQEGLQNIQYF

J: TRBJ2-6
size: -
D: -
V: TRBV12-3/TRBV12-4
DNA: TGTGCCAGCATCGTTGGGGGACGGATGATATCTGGGGCCAACGTCCTGACTTTC
CDR3: CASIVGGRMISGANVLTF

J: TRBJ2-1
size: many
D: -
V: TRBV29-1
DNA: TGCAGCGTAGTAGTGCCCTACTCCTACAATGAGCAGTTCTTC
CDR3: CSVVVPYSYNEQFF

J: TRBJ2-6
size: -
D: TRBD2
V: TRBV5-1
DNA: TGCGCCAGCAGCCCGGCGGGGGATGGGGCCAACGTCCTGACTTTC
CDR3: CASSPAGDGANVLTF

J: TRBJ1-5
size: few
D: -
V: TRBV28
DNA: TGTGCCAGCAGTTTAGGTTGGGGAACCCATCAGCCCCAGCATTTT
CDR3: CASSLGWGTHQPQHF

J: TRBJ1-1
size: few
D: TRBD1
V: TRBV5-1
DNA: TGCGCCAGCAGCACCGGACAGGGGGCGAAAGCTTTCTTT
CDR3: CASSTGQGAKAFF

J: TRBJ2-7
size: few
D: TRBD2
V: TRBV7-9
DNA: TGTGCCAGCAGCTTAGGGCAGGGGACTAGCCACGAGCAGTACTTC
CDR3: CASSLGQGTSHEQYF

J: TRBJ2-3
size: -
D: -
V: TRBV7-9
DNA: TGTGCCAGCACCACGGTCCGGCGGGACGATACGCAGTATTTT
CDR3: CASTTVRRDDTQYF

J: TRBJ2-2
size: few
D: -
V: TRBV5-1
DNA: TGCGCCAGCAGCTCCAGGGTTGGGGACACCGGGGAGCTGTTTTTT
CDR3: CASSSRVGDTGELFF

J: TRBJ2-1
size: few
D: TRBD1
V: TRBV6-1
DNA: TGTGCCAGCACCGAGGACAGGGTAATTGCTGAGCAGTTCTTC
CDR3: CASTEDRVIAEQFF